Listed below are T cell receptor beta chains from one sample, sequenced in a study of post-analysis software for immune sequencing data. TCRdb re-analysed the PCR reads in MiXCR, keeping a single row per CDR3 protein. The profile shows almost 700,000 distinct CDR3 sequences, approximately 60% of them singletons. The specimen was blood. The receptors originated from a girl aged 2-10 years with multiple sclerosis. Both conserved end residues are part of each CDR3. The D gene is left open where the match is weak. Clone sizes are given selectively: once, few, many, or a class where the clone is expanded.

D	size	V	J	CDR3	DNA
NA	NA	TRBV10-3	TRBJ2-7	CAISESNGGEQYF	TGTGCCATCAGTGAGTCGAATGGTGGCGAGCAGTACTTC
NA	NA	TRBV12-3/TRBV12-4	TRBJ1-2	CASSLALGTLYGYTF	TGTGCCAGCAGTTTAGCTCTGGGCACCCTCTATGGCTACACCTTC
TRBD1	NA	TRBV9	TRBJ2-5	CASSVGDREEETQYF	TGTGCCAGCAGCGTGGGAGACAGGGAAGAAGAGACCCAGTACTTC
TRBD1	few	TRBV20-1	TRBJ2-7	CSATRDRGAEQYF	TGCAGTGCGACACGGGACAGGGGTGCCGAGCAGTACTTC
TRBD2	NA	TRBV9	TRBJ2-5	CASSVYGREGETQYF	TGTGCCAGCAGCGTGTACGGGAGGGAAGGGGAGACCCAGTACTTC
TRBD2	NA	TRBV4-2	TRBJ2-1	CASSQEGTSGYNEQFF	TGTGCCAGCAGCCAAGAGGGGACTAGCGGTTACAATGAGCAGTTCTTC
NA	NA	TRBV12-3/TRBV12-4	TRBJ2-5	CASSLTSAKETQYF	TGTGCCAGCAGTTTAACGTCTGCTAAGGAGACCCAGTACTTC
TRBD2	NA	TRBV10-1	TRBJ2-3	CASSEWASGRTDTQYF	TGCGCCAGCAGTGAGTGGGCTAGCGGACGCACGGATACGCAGTATTTT
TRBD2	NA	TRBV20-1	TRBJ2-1	CSAGRTSGYNEQFF	TGCAGTGCTGGTAGGACTAGCGGCTACAATGAGCAGTTCTTC
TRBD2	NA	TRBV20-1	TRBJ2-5	CSARDPLAGGLKETQYF	TGCAGTGCTAGAGATCCACTAGCGGGGGGTCTAAAAGAGACCCAGTACTTC
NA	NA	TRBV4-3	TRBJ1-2	CASSQGNRGAYGYTF	TGCGCCAGCAGCCAAGGTAACCGTGGCGCCTATGGCTACACCTTC
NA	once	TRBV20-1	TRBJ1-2	CSAVGTTNYGYTF	TGCAGTGCTGTAGGGACAACTAACTATGGCTACACCTTC
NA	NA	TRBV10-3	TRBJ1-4	CAIREGINEKLFF	TGTGCCATCCGGGAAGGAATTAATGAAAAACTGTTTTTT
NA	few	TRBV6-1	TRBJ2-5	CASSWYQQETQYF	TGTGCCAGCAGTTGGTACCAACAAGAGACCCAGTACTTC
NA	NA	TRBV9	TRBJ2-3	CASSSTYTQYF	TGTGCCAGCAGCTCGACTTATACGCAGTATTTT
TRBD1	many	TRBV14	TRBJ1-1	CASSHDRAKAFF	TGTGCCAGCAGCCATGACAGGGCCAAAGCTTTCTTT
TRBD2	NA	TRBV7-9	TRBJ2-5	CASRFLAGGQETQYF	TGTGCCAGCAGATTTCTAGCGGGAGGCCAAGAGACCCAGTACTTC
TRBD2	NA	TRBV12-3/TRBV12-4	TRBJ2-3	CASRGGLASSTDTQYF	TGTGCCAGCAGGGGGGGACTAGCGAGTAGCACAGATACGCAGTATTTT
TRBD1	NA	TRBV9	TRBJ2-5	CASSVGDSQETQYF	TGTGCCAGCAGCGTAGGGGACAGTCAAGAGACCCAGTACTTC
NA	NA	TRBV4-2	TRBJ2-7	CASSPLTSYEQYF	TGTGCCAGCAGCCCCCTAACTAGTTACGAGCAGTACTTC
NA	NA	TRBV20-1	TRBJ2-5	CSARGVGWSETQYF	TGCAGTGCTAGAGGGGTCGGGTGGTCAGAGACCCAGTACTTC
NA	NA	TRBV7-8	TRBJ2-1	CASSAGTRGLYNEQFF	TGTGCCAGCAGCGCCGGGACCAGGGGACTTTACAATGAGCAGTTCTTC
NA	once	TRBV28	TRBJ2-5	CASKRRSDQETQYF	TGTGCCAGCAAGCGCAGGTCAGATCAAGAGACCCAGTACTTC
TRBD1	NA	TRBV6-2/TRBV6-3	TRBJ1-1	CASSSRSGTGSNTEAFF	TGTGCCAGCAGTTCTAGATCCGGGACAGGGTCGAACACTGAAGCTTTCTTT
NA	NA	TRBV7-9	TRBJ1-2	CASSPLQGRSPNYGYTF	TGTGCCAGCAGCCCCCTGCAGGGACGCTCCCCCAACTATGGCTACACCTTC
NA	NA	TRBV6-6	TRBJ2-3	CASRELVDTQYF	TGTGCCAGCAGAGAACTAGTCGATACGCAGTATTTT
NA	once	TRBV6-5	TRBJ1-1	CASSYGRGYTEAFF	TGTGCCAGCAGTTACGGCAGGGGCTACACTGAAGCTTTCTTT
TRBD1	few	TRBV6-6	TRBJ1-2	CASSLPVQGSPYGYTF	TGTGCCAGCAGCCTCCCAGTACAGGGGTCGCCCTATGGCTACACCTTC
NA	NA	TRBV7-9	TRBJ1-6	CASSPPPGPNSPLHF	TGTGCCAGCAGCCCCCCTCCGGGGCCCAATTCACCCCTCCACTTT
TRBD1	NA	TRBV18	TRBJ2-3	CASSPPGTGPDTQYF	TGTGCCAGCTCACCACCTGGGACAGGGCCAGATACGCAGTATTTT
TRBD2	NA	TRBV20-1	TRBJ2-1	CSARVPGLAVNEQFF	TGCAGTGCTAGAGTACCGGGACTAGCTGTCAATGAGCAGTTCTTC
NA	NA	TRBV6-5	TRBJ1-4	CASSAHGELFF	TGTGCCAGCAGTGCACATGGGGAACTGTTTTTT
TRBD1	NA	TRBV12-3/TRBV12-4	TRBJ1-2	CASRMTGGYGYTF	TGTGCCAGCAGGATGACAGGGGGCTATGGCTACACCTTC
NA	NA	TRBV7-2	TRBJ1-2	CASSFGQLGYTF	TGTGCCAGCAGCTTCGGACAGTTGGGCTACACCTTC
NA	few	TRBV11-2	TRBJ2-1	CASSSRTGYNEQFF	TGTGCCAGCAGCTCCCGGACTGGATACAATGAGCAGTTCTTC
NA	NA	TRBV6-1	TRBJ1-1	CASSDHLRQVEAFF	TGTGCCAGCAGTGACCACCTACGACAAGTAGAAGCTTTCTTT
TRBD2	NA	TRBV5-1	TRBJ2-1	CASSLTRGAGGLDNEQFF	TGCGCCAGCAGCCTCACCCGGGGAGCGGGAGGATTAGACAATGAGCAGTTCTTC
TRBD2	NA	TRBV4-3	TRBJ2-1	CASSQGRGGGGQFF	TGCGCCAGCAGCCAAGGGCGGGGGGGCGGCGGGCAGTTCTTC
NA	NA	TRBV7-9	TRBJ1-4	CASSLFPMSNEKLFF	TGTGCCAGCAGCTTATTCCCCATGTCGAATGAAAAACTGTTTTTT
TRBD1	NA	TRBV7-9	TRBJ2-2	CASSAQGAQAGELFF	TGTGCCAGCAGCGCACAGGGGGCGCAGGCCGGGGAGCTGTTTTTT
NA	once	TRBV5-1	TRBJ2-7	CASSLAGGTDLYEQYF	TGCGCCAGCAGCTTGGCGGGAGGGACAGACCTCTACGAGCAGTACTTC
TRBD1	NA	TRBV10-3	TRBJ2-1	CAIRTGEKDEQFF	TGTGCCATCAGGACAGGGGAAAAAGATGAGCAGTTCTTC
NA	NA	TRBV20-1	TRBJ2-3	CSAPDLGGPDTQYF	TGCAGTGCTCCGGATTTAGGAGGGCCAGATACGCAGTATTTT
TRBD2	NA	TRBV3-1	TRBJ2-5	CASSRTSGRYQETQYF	TGTGCCAGCAGCCGGACTAGCGGGCGCTACCAAGAGACCCAGTACTTC
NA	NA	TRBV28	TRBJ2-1	CASSFVAGRGGNEQFF	TGTGCCAGCAGCTTCGTAGCCGGCCGAGGGGGGAATGAGCAGTTCTTC
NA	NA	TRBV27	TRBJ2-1	CASSLIGFGSYNEQFF	TGTGCCAGCAGTTTAATAGGGTTCGGGTCCTACAATGAGCAGTTCTTC
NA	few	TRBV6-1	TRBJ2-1	CASSQTGFSSSYNEQFF	TGTGCCAGCAGTCAGACAGGTTTCTCGAGCTCCTACAATGAGCAGTTCTTC
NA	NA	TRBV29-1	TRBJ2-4	CSARNEPQNIQYF	TGCAGCGCTCGGAACGAACCGCAAAACATTCAGTACTTC
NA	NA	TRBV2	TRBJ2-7	CASSAGEAQYF	TGTGCCAGCAGTGCAGGGGAGGCTCAGTACTTC
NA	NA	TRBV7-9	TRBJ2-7	CASSELAEQYF	TGTGCCAGCAGCGAGCTAGCGGAGCAGTACTTC
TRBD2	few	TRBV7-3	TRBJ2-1	CASSLTSGRRSEQFF	TGTGCCAGCAGCTTAACTAGCGGGAGACGTAGTGAGCAGTTCTTC
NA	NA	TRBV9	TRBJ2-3	CASSVSDGGDTQYF	TGTGCCAGCAGCGTATCGGACGGAGGAGATACGCAGTATTTT
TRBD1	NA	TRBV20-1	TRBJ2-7	CSARHGTGKVEQYF	TGCAGTGCTAGACACGGGACAGGGAAAGTTGAGCAGTACTTC
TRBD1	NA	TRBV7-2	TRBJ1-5	CASGKGAWNQPQHF	TGTGCCAGCGGTAAGGGGGCGTGGAATCAGCCCCAGCATTTT
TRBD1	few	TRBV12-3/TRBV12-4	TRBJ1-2	CASSPPGQGAGYTF	TGTGCCAGCAGTCCGCCGGGACAGGGAGCTGGCTACACCTTC
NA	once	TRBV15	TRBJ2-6	CATSREGGVLAGANVLTF	TGTGCCACCAGCAGAGAAGGGGGGGTTCTAGCTGGGGCCAACGTCCTGACTTTC
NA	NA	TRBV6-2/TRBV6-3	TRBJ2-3	CASTGRVTGTDTQYF	TGTGCCAGCACCGGAAGGGTGACTGGCACAGATACGCAGTATTTT